These T cell receptor beta chains were read from a single sample in a study of T-cell memory formation after mild COVID-19. TCRdb re-analysed the 5' RACE reads in MiXCR, keeping a single row per CDR3 protein. The table has over 450,000 distinct CDR3 sequences, just over 20% seen once. The sample was PBMCs or a T cell subset sorted from them (not recorded which). All receptors derive from an adult woman who had mild COVID-19 (a few samples of this study predate the infection). Cell type and time point are not known. Both conserved end residues are part of each CDR3. The order of the fields is V gene, clone size, J gene, CDR3 protein. Rows give clone size only sometimes, using once, few, many, or a class for an expanded clone.

TRBV7-2	many	TRBJ2-7	CASSGLAGSAYEQYF
TRBV24-1	once	TRBJ2-5	CATSEQLPYSGLETQYF
TRBV5-1	few	TRBJ2-7	CASSYRGLAGTYEQYF
TRBV7-9	NA	TRBJ2-3	CASGSGGTDTQYF
TRBV27	NA	TRBJ2-5	CASSLLSSPETQYF
TRBV7-9	few	TRBJ2-1	CASSLYAREATYNEQFF
TRBV20-1	NA	TRBJ2-1	CSASRTSGYNEQFF
TRBV11-2	NA	TRBJ2-3	CASSLDLLAGGPGPSTDTQYF
TRBV15	NA	TRBJ2-2	CATSSFSASGAGELFF
TRBV12-3/TRBV12-4	NA	TRBJ1-2	CASSPGLRRFDGYTF
TRBV9	NA	TRBJ1-1	CASSVEGGRGTEAFF
TRBV6-5	once	TRBJ2-1	CASSYGQMRGLQFF
TRBV6-1	NA	TRBJ1-5	CASSAPLGSNQPQHF
TRBV5-1	few	TRBJ2-2	CASSLTGSGNTGELFF
TRBV12-3/TRBV12-4	NA	TRBJ1-1	CASSLGVLTEAFF
TRBV5-1	NA	TRBJ2-1	CASSLEHPGLNEQFF
TRBV6-2/TRBV6-3	NA	TRBJ2-3	CASKRGGVQDTQYF
TRBV29-1	few	TRBJ2-7	CSVRAPLYEQYF
TRBV6-6	NA	TRBJ1-1	CASSSPNTEAFF
TRBV12-3/TRBV12-4	NA	TRBJ2-1	CASRTSGSRNEQFF
TRBV11-2	many	TRBJ2-7	CASSLGSGSYEQYF
TRBV7-9	NA	TRBJ2-7	CASSPNSGTYEQYF